This is a list of T cell receptor beta chains from one sample in a study of blood T cells in healthy people across ages. TCRdb re-analysed the 5' RACE reads in MiXCR, keeping a single row per CDR3 protein. The sample contains roughly 2 million distinct CDR3 sequences, 40% to 55% of which appear only once. Sequenced: blood. These receptors originate from a woman aged 40 to 50 in good health. CDR3s include the opening cysteine and the closing phenylalanine or tryptophan. D genes are given only for firm matches. A row's size may be missing; if present it is once, few, many or a size class.

>-|TRBD2|20|TRBJ2-1|TRBV6-1
TGTGCCAGCAGCCGCTCCTCCCTTAGCGGGGGTGACACCTCCTACAATGAGCAGTTCTTC
CASSRSSLSGGDTSYNEQFF
>-|-|13|TRBJ2-7|TRBV6-1
TGTGCCAGCAGTTATAAAGGACAGTCCTTGGAGTACTTC
CASSYKGQSLEYF
>-|TRBD1|14|TRBJ2-4|TRBV10-3
TGTGCCATCAGCTTAGGACAGGGAATGGGGGAGCAGTACTTC
CAISLGQGMGEQYF
>-|TRBD2|16|TRBJ2-3|TRBV7-2
TGTGCCAGCAGCCCTCGACTAGCCGCTAGCACAGATACGCAGTATTTT
CASSPRLAASTDTQYF
>-|TRBD1|15|TRBJ2-3|TRBV5-1
TGCGCCAGCAGCTTTTTTACAGGGGACACAGATACGCAGTATTTT
CASSFFTGDTDTQYF
>few|-|11|TRBJ1-2|TRBV20-1
TGCAGTGCTACGGGGTCCGGAGGCTACACCTTC
CSATGSGGYTF
>few|TRBD1|18|TRBJ2-1|TRBV7-9
TGTGCCAGCAGCCATATCCCGGGACAGGGAAACTTTGTCAATGAGCAGTTCTTC
CASSHIPGQGNFVNEQFF
>-|-|17|TRBJ1-6|TRBV21-1
TGTGCCAGCAGCAGAGGAGGGTGCAGGACGTATAATTCACCCCTCCACTTT
CASSRGGCRTYNSPLHF
>-|-|16|TRBJ2-7|TRBV7-9
TGTGCCAGCAGCTTAGGGCAGAAAAGTTCCCATTACGAGCAGTACTTC
CASSLGQKSSHYEQYF
>few|-|13|TRBJ2-1|TRBV7-2
TGTGCCAGCAGCTTCCAGGCCGGAAGTGAGCAGTTCTTC
CASSFQAGSEQFF
>few|TRBD1|15|TRBJ1-6|TRBV7-2
TGTGCCAGCAGCCCCCCAGGGGGTCTGGGTTCACCCCTCCACTTT
CASSPPGGLGSPLHF
>-|-|12|TRBJ2-1|TRBV7-2
TGTGCCAGCAGCCGAACTAGCACAGGGCAGTTCTTC
CASSRTSTGQFF